A selection of T cell receptor beta chains follows, all from one sample in a study of T cell repertoires in cytomegalovirus infection. No antigen has been assigned to these receptors. TCRdb itself ran the reads through MiXCR, one entry per CDR3 protein. Of 300,000 to 400,000 distinct CDR3 sequences in the sample, 29% were seen once. Material: cultured PBMCs, obtained from culture after CMV antigen stimulation. These receptors were collected from a human donor in good health (CMV status not recorded). Some clones in this sample may be carry-over from other donors' samples. Each CDR3 is given with its conserved first and last residue. Fields, in order: V gene, D gene, clone size, J gene, CDR3 DNA, CDR3 protein. The D gene is left open where the match is weak. Clone size is stated in some rows and not others, as once, few, many or a class when expanded.

TRBV12-3/TRBV12-4	NA	NA	TRBJ1-2	TGTGCCAGCAGTTTGGGGTCGGGAGCCCGAGGAATTTATGGCTACACCTTC	CASSLGSGARGIYGYTF
TRBV7-6	NA	few	TRBJ2-2	TGTGCCAGCAGCTTAGCTCCGACCGGGGAGCTGTTTTTT	CASSLAPTGELFF
TRBV6-1	NA	NA	TRBJ2-4	TGTGCCAGCAGTGGAATTGCGCCAGGGCCCAGGGCCAAAAACATTCAGTACTTC	CASSGIAPGPRAKNIQYF
TRBV7-2	TRBD2	NA	TRBJ2-7	TGTGCCAGCAGCTTATCAGGGTTTAGCGGGCGACCCTACGAGCAGTACTTC	CASSLSGFSGRPYEQYF
TRBV5-6	NA	NA	TRBJ2-5	TGTGCCAGCAGCCTCTGGTCGGGGTTTCGGGAGACCCAGTACTTC	CASSLWSGFRETQYF
TRBV19	NA	NA	TRBJ1-5	TGTGCCAGTAGTCCCCGACAGTATAGCAATCAGCCCCAGCATTTT	CASSPRQYSNQPQHF
TRBV12-5	TRBD2	NA	TRBJ2-1	TGTGCTAGTGGTGCAACCTATGGGACTAGCGGGAGCAGGGATGAGCAGTTCTTC	CASGATYGTSGSRDEQFF
TRBV18	TRBD1	few	TRBJ2-4	TGTGCCAGCTCACTGGACAGGCCACCACCCTTGAGGTTATTAGACATTCAGTACTTC	CASSLDRPPPLRLLDIQYF
TRBV28	NA	NA	TRBJ2-3	TGTGCCAGCAGTTTGGAGGTAGATACGCAGTATTTT	CASSLEVDTQYF
TRBV7-2	NA	many	TRBJ2-1	TGTGCCAGCAGCTTAGCTGGGGGAGGTGCGTTGGGTGAGCAGTTCTTC	CASSLAGGGALGEQFF
TRBV28	NA	NA	TRBJ2-7	TGTGCCAGCAGTTTAAGGGCCGAGCAGTACTTC	CASSLRAEQYF
TRBV20-1	NA	NA	TRBJ1-1	TGCAGTGCTAGTGTCCAGTGGGGAGACGAAGCTTTCTTT	CSASVQWGDEAFF
TRBV5-6	NA	few	TRBJ2-6	TGTGCCAGCAGCTTACAGGGAGCTACTGGGGCCAACGTCCTGACTTTC	CASSLQGATGANVLTF
TRBV27	NA	NA	TRBJ2-7	TGTGCCAGCGGTTTTTCCCGGGATGGCAGGGTAAAGTACGAGCAGTACTTC	CASGFSRDGRVKYEQYF